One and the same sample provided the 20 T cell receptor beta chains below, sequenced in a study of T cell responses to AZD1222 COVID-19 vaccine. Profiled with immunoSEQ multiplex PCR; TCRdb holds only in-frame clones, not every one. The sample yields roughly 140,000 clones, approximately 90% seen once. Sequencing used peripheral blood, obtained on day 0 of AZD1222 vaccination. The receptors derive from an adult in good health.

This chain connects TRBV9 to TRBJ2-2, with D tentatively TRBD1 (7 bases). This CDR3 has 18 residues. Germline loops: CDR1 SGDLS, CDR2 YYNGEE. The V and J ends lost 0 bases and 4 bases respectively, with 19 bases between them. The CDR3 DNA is TGTGCCAGCAGCGTAGACTGGGATGCAGGGGGGACCACCGGGGAGCTGTTTTTT. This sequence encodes CASSVDWDAGGTTGELFF.

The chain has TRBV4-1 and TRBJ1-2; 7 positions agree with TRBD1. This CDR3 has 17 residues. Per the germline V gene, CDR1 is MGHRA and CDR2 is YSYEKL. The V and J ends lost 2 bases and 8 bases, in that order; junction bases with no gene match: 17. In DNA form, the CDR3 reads TGCGCCAGCAGCCAACAACCGTCTGGGACAGCCGACTTAGGCTACACCTTC. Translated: CASSQQPSGTADLGYTF.

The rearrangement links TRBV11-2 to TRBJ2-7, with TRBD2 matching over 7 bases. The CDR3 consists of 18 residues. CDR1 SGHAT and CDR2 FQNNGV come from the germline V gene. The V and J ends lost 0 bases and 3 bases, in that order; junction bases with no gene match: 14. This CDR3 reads CASSLDLPTSVSNYEQYF. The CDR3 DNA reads TGTGCCAGCAGCTTAGACCTCCCTACTAGCGTATCAAACTACGAGCAGTACTTC.

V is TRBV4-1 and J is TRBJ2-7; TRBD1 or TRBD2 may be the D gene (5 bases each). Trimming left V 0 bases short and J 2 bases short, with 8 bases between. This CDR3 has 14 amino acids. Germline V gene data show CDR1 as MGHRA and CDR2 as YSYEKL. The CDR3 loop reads CASSQELGAYEQYF. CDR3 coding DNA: TGCGCCAGCAGCCAAGAGTTGGGGGCCTACGAGCAGTACTTC.

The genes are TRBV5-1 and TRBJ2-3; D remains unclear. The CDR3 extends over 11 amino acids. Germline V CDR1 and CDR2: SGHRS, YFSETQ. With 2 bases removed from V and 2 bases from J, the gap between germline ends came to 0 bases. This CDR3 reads CASSFTDTQYF. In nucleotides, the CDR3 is TGCGCCAGCAGCTTCACAGATACGCAGTATTTT.

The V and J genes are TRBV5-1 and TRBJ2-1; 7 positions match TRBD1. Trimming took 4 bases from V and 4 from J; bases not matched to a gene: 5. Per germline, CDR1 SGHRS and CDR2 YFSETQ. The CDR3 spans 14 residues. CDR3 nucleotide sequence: TGCGCCAGCAGCGCAGGGACAGAATACAATGAGCAGTTCTTC. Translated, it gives CASSAGTEYNEQFF.

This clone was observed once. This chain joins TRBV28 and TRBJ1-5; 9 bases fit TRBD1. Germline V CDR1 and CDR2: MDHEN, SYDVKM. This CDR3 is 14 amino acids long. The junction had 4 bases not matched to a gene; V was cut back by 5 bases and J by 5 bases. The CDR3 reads CASSGGQGYQPQHF. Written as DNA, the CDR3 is TGTGCCAGCAGTGGGGGACAGGGATATCAGCCCCAGCATTTT.

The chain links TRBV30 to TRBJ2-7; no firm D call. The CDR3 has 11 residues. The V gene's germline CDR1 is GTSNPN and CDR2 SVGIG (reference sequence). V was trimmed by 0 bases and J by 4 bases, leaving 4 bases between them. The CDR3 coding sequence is TGTGCCTGGAGTGTAGGGTACGAGCAGTACTTC. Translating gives CAWSVGYEQYF.

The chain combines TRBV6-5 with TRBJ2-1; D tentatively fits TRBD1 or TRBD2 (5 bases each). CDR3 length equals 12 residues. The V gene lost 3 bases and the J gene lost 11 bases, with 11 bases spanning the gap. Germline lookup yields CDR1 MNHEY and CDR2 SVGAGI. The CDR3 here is CASSYQGAKQFF. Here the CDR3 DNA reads TGTGCCAGCAGTTATCAGGGAGCGAAGCAGTTCTTC.

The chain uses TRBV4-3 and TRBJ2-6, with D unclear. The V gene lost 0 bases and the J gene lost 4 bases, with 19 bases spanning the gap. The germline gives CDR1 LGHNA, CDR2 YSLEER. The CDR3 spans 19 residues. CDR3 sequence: CASSQDEASTPPGANVLTF. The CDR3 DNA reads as TGCGCCAGCAGCCAAGATGAGGCTTCCACACCCCCCGGGGCCAACGTCCTGACTTTC.

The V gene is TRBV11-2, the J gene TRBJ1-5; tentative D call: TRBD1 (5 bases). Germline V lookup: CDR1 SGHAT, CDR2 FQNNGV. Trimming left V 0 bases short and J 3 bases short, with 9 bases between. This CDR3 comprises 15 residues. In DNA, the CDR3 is TGTGCCAGCAGCTTAGATGGGGGGACCAATCAGCCCCAGCATTTT. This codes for CASSLDGGTNQPQHF. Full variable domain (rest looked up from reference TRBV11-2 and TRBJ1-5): EAGVAQSPRYKIIEKRQSVAFWCNPISGHATLYWYQQILGQGPKLLIQFQNNGVVDDSQLPKDRFSAERLKGVDSTLKIQPAKLEDSAVYLCASSLDGGTNQPQHFGDGTRLSIL.

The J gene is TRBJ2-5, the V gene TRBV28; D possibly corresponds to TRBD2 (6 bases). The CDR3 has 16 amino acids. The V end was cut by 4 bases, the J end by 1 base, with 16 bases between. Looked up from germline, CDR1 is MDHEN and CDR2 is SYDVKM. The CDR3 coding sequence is TGTGCCAGCAGTTCCCCTTACGCGGGGCCCCAAGAGACCCAGTACTTC. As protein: CASSSPYAGPQETQYF.

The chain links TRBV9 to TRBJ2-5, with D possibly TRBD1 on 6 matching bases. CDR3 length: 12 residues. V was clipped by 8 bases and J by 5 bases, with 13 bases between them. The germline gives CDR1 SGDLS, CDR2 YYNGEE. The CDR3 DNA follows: TGTGCCAGTGCAGGGGACGGCGAGACCCAGTACTTC. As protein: CASAGDGETQYF.

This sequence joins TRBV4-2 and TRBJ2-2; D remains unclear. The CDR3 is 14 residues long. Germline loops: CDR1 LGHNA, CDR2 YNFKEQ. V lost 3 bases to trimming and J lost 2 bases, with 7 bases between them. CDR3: CASSHPGNTGELFF. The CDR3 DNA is TGTGCCAGCAGCCACCCAGGTAACACCGGGGAGCTGTTTTTT.

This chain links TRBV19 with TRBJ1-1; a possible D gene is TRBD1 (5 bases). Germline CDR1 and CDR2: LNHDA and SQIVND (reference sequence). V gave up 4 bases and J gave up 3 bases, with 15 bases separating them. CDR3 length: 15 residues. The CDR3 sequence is CASSTRGGLDTEAFF. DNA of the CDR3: TGTGCCAGTAGTACCCGCGGGGGATTGGACACTGAAGCTTTCTTT.

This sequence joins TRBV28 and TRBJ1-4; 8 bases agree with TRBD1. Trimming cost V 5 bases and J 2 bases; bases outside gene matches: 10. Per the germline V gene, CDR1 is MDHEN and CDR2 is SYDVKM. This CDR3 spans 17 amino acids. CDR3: CASSPGTGGLTNEKLFF. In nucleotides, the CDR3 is TGTGCCAGCAGTCCCGGGACAGGTGGTTTGACTAATGAAAAACTGTTTTTT. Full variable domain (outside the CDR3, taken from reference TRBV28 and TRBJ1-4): DVKVTQSSRYLVKRTGEKVFLECVQDMDHENMFWYRQDPGLGLRLIYFSYDVKMKEKGDIPEGYSVSREKKERFSLILESASTNQTSMYLCASSPGTGGLTNEKLFFGSGTQLSVL.

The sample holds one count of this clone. Here the CDR3 DNA reads TGTGCCAGCAGCTTAGCGTCCCCGGGGACGGAGACCCAGTACTTC. Amino acid sequence: CASSLASPGTETQYF. The rearrangement joins TRBV7-6 to TRBJ2-5; the D gene could be TRBD1 or TRBD2 (5 bases each). CDR1 and CDR2 from the germline V gene are SGHVS and FNYEAQ. Trimming shortened V by 0 bases and J by 5 bases, and 13 bases separated the two germline ends. The CDR3 covers 15 residues.

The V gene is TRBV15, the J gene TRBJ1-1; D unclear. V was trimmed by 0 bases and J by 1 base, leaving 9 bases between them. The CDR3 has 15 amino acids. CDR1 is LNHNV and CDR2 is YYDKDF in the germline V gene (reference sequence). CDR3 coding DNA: TGTGCCACCAGCAGAGATCTCGTCAAGAACACTGAAGCTTTCTTT. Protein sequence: CATSRDLVKNTEAFF.

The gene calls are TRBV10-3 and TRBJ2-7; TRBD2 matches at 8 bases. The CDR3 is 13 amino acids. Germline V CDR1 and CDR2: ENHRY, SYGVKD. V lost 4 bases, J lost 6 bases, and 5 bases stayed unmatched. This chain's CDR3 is CAISASRGAEQYF. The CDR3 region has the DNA TGTGCCATCAGTGCATCGCGGGGGGCCGAGCAGTACTTC.

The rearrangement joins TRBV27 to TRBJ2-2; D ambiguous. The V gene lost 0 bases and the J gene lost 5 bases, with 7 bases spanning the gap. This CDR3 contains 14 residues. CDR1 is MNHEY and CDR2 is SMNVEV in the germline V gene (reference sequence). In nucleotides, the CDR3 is TGTGCCAGCAGTTTATCTATGGCTACCGGGGAGCTGTTTTTT. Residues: CASSLSMATGELFF.